This passage covers 29 T cell receptor beta chains from one sample sequenced in a study of human CD8 memory T cell subsets. By UMI-labeled 5' RACE, the TCR beta libraries were made. TCRdb re-called the 5' RACE reads; one entry per CDR3 protein, DNA not given. Its clone listing holds about 5,800 distinct CDR3 sequences. Early memory CD8+ T cells that were CCR7+ PD-1+ TIGIT+ and had exhausted-like traits were the TPEX cells. Sequencing was performed on CD8+ T cells from PBMCs. The receptors here all came from a human donor in good health.

By frequency, this clonotype is medium-sized (0.01 to 0.1%). This rearrangement joins TRBV12-3 or TRBV12-4 to TRBJ2-3; the D call of TRBD1 rests on TCRdb alone, since no DNA is present to check it. The CDR3 covers 16 residues. CDR3 sequence reads: CASSPPGGNVRDTQYF.

The chain combines TRBV28 with TRBJ1-1; the TCRdb D gene call, TRBD1, has no DNA to confirm it. CDR3 length: 14 residues. Looked up from germline, CDR1 is MDHEN and CDR2 is SYDVKM. CDR3 residues: CASSPFRTGGRAFF.

This clonotype ranks as medium-sized in terms of frequency. The rearrangement joins TRBV7-9 to TRBJ1-1; there is no DNA to check the TCRdb D call of TRBD1. The CDR3 length is 14 residues. Germline lookup yields CDR1 SEHNR and CDR2 FQNEAQ (reference sequence). CDR3 loop: CASSLIGGNTEAFF.

The chain carries TRBV30 and TRBJ2-5; TCRdb's D call, TRBD2, is unchecked because there is no DNA. CDR3 length equals 16 residues. Germline V gene data show CDR1 as GTSNPN and CDR2 as SVGIG (reference sequence). CDR3: CAWMTRGNSAQETQYF.

The V and J genes are TRBV5-1 and TRBJ2-1; TCRdb's D call, TRBD1, is unchecked because there is no DNA. Germline V gene lookup returns CDR1 SGHRS and CDR2 YFSETQ. This CDR3 contains 14 residues. CDR3 sequence reads: CASDRGQGNNEQFF.

This chain connects TRBV27 to TRBJ2-1; the D gene TCRdb calls, TRBD1, cannot be checked with no DNA. This CDR3 is 13 amino acids long. Germline V lookup: CDR1 MNHEY, CDR2 SMNVEV (reference sequence). CDR3 sequence: CASRKGVYNEQFF.

This chain uses TRBV5-4 with TRBJ1-2; there is no DNA to check the TCRdb D call of TRBD1. The CDR3 totals 16 residues. Germline CDR1 is SGHNT and CDR2 is YYREEE (reference sequence). CDR3 residues: CASSLDPVGQGSGYTF.

The rearrangement uses TRBV28 and TRBJ2-1; as DNA is missing, the TRBD2 call by TCRdb cannot be tested. The germline V gene encodes CDR1 MDHEN and CDR2 SYDVKM. The CDR3 runs 15 residues. The CDR3 sequence: CASSSGLAGVNEQFF.

This clonotype registers medium-sized by frequency. The chain couples TRBV29-1 to TRBJ2-1; TCRdb calls TRBD1, which cannot be checked without DNA. Germline V lookup: CDR1 SQVTM, CDR2 ANQGSEA. The CDR3 loop spans 18 amino acids. CDR3 residues: CSVEDRSGTGISYNEQFF.

The V and J genes are TRBV19 and TRBJ1-1. The CDR3 covers 13 residues. Germline CDR1 is LNHDA and CDR2 is SQIVND (reference sequence). The CDR3: CASSIVANTEAFF.

V is TRBV7-6 and J is TRBJ2-2; TCRdb lists TRBD1, though no DNA is available to test this call. Germline-derived CDR1 and CDR2 are SGHVS and FNYEAQ. The CDR3 has 14 residues. The CDR3 here is CASSSGWGTGELFF.

The rearrangement uses TRBV5-1 and TRBJ2-7. The CDR3 consists of 16 residues. Germline V gene data show CDR1 as SGHRS and CDR2 as YFSETQ. CDR3 region: CASSLEWSNGFYEQYF.

The genes are TRBV5-1 and TRBJ2-1. CDR3 size: 12 residues. The V gene's germline CDR1 is SGHRS and CDR2 YFSETQ. Here the CDR3 reads CASSYSVDEQFF.

Frequency places this clonotype as medium-sized. V and J are TRBV11-2 and TRBJ2-3. CDR1 is SGHAT and CDR2 is FQNNGV in the germline V gene. CDR3 length: 14 residues. This CDR3 is CASSSFVVPDTQYF.

The CDR3 loop is CASSLYPNTGELFF. The genes are TRBV7-8 and TRBJ2-2. CDR3 length: 14 residues. Germline V gives CDR1 SGHVS, CDR2 FQNEAQ.

CDR3 loop: CASSFGLAVNTGELFF. The chain couples TRBV6-5 to TRBJ2-2; the D call from TCRdb, TRBD2, cannot be confirmed without DNA. Germline CDR1 and CDR2: MNHEY and SVGAGI. This CDR3 is built from 16 residues.

This chain uses TRBV7-9 with TRBJ2-3. CDR1 and CDR2 (germline): SEHNR, FQNEAQ (reference sequence). The CDR3 extends over 15 amino acids. The CDR3 sequence is CASSSPNKRPDTQYF.

The CDR3 reads CASSEGQGAVQPQHF. J is TRBJ1-5 and V is TRBV28; TCRdb gives TRBD1 as the D gene, but with no DNA this cannot be confirmed. CDR1 and CDR2 (germline): MDHEN, SYDVKM. The CDR3 loop spans 15 amino acids.

The chain has TRBV5-5 and TRBJ2-3. Germline V CDR1 and CDR2: SGHKS, YYEKEE (reference sequence). This CDR3 spans 14 amino acids. The CDR3 is CASSWTVGTDTQYF.

V usage is TRBV28 and J usage is TRBJ1-1; as DNA is missing, the TRBD1 call by TCRdb cannot be tested. Germline V gene data show CDR1 as MDHEN and CDR2 as SYDVKM. The CDR3 is 13 amino acids. CDR3 residues: CASSLSDRTQAFF.

Its frequency marks this clonotype as medium-sized. The gene calls are TRBV28 and TRBJ1-2. This CDR3 is 14 amino acids long. Per the germline V gene, CDR1 is MDHEN and CDR2 is SYDVKM. CDR3 sequence reads: CASSFTRALNGYTF.

The rearrangement links TRBV25-1 to TRBJ2-2; the TCRdb D gene call, TRBD1, has no DNA to confirm it. Germline assignment: CDR1 MGHDK and CDR2 SYGVNS. There are 15 residues in the CDR3. CDR3 sequence reads: CASSESGSRTGELFF.

This clonotype is medium-sized by frequency. The gene calls are TRBV2 and TRBJ1-4; the D gene TCRdb calls, TRBD1, cannot be checked with no DNA. The V gene's germline CDR1 is SNHLY and CDR2 FYNNEI. The CDR3 length is 17 residues. This CDR3 reads CASTNHVGKGPNEKLFF.

The CDR3 is CSARAMTGDTEAFF. This chain links TRBV20-1 with TRBJ1-1; the D gene TCRdb calls, TRBD1, cannot be checked with no DNA. Germline V gives CDR1 DFQATT, CDR2 SNEGSKA (reference sequence). This CDR3 is built from 14 residues.

CDR3 protein: CASSLSGTDLYGYTF. V is TRBV5-1 and J is TRBJ1-2; the TCRdb call, TRBD1, lacks DNA for checking. This CDR3 spans 15 amino acids. The V gene's germline CDR1 is SGHRS and CDR2 YFSETQ.

The rearrangement links TRBV19 to TRBJ1-5; TCRdb calls TRBD1, which cannot be checked without DNA. The germline CDR1 and CDR2 sequences are LNHDA and SQIVND (reference sequence). The CDR3 covers 15 residues. The CDR3 loop is CASTPQGFSNQPQHF.

Judged by frequency, this clonotype is medium-sized. The CDR3 reads CASREGNTEAFF. The rearrangement uses TRBV12-3 or TRBV12-4 and TRBJ1-1. This CDR3 contains 12 residues.

V is TRBV4-1 and J is TRBJ2-1; the D call from TCRdb, TRBD1, cannot be confirmed without DNA. The CDR3 spans 16 residues. CDR1 and CDR2 from the germline V gene are MGHRA and YSYEKL. This chain's CDR3 is CASSPLGQANYNEQFF.

CDR3 loop: CASWQGLTGELFF. This rearrangement joins TRBV25-1 to TRBJ2-2; without DNA, the TCRdb call of TRBD2 cannot be checked. CDR1 and CDR2 from the germline V gene are MGHDK and SYGVNS. The CDR3 totals 13 residues. The whole variable domain, filled in from reference TRBV25-1 and TRBJ2-2, reads EADIYQTPRYLVIGTGKKITLECSQTMGHDKMYWYQQDPGMELHLIHYSYGVNSTEKGDLSSESTVSRIRTEHFPLTLESARPSHTSQYLCASWQGLTGELFFGEGSRLTVL.